This T cell receptor beta chain was recorded in a study of blood T cell repertoires in COVID-19. Profiling relied on immunoSEQ multiplex PCR, and the TCRdb table lists in-frame clones only, not all of them. The profile covers 140,000 to 150,000 clones, with approximately 80% appearing a single time and 2.5% to 3% taken by the ten largest. The germline gives CDR1 SEHNR, CDR2 FQNEAQ (reference sequence). CDR3 length: 16 residues. V shed 1 base and J 8 bases; nucleotides not matched to a gene: 5. This receptor was taken from a woman aged 40 to 50 with active or convalescent COVID-19. The V and J genes are TRBV7-9 and TRBJ1-4, with 12 bases fitting TRBD1. Sequencing was carried out using peripheral blood. The chain's CDR3 is CASSLEGQGAREKLFF. In DNA, the CDR3 is TGTGCCAGCAGCTTAGAGGGACAGGGGGCGCGCGAAAAACTGTTTTTT.